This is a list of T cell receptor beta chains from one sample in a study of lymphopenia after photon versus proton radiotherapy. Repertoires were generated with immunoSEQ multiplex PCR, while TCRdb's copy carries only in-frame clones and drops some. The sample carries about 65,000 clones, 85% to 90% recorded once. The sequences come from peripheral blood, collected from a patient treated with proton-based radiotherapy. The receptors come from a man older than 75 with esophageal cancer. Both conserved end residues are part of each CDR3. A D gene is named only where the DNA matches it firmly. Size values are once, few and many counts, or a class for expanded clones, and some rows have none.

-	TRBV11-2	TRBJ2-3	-	CASSQDSLTDTQYF	TGTGCCAGCAGCCAGGACAGTCTCACAGATACGCAGTATTTT
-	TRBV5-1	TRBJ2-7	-	CASSLDHASSYEQYF	TGCGCCAGCAGCTTGGATCATGCCTCCTCCTACGAGCAGTACTTC
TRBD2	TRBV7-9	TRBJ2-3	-	CASSLRSLAGRRGTQYF	TGTGCCAGCAGCTTACGGAGCTTAGCGGGGAGGCGGGGTACGCAGTATTTT
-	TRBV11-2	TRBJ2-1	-	CASSFSLRNEQFF	TGTGCCAGCAGCTTTTCGTTACGGAATGAGCAGTTCTTC
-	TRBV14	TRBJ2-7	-	CASSPRSAPSYEQYF	TGTGCCAGCAGCCCGCGATCGGCGCCCTCCTACGAGCAGTACTTC
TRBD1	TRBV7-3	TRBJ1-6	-	CASSAGTGASPLHF	TGTGCCAGCAGCGCCGGGACAGGGGCTTCACCCCTCCACTTT
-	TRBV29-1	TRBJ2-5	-	CSALTSPRGYYQETQYF	TGCAGCGCCCTGACCTCACCCCGCGGTTATTACCAAGAGACCCAGTACTTC
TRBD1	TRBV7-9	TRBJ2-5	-	CASSPDRENKKTQYF	TGTGCCAGCAGCCCGGACAGGGAGAACAAGAAGACCCAGTACTTC
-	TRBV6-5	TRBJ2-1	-	CASSFGGYGFF	TGTGCCAGCAGTTTCGGGGGATATGGGTTCTTC
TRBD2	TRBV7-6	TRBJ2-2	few	CASSLTLAGGPYGELFF	TGTGCCAGCAGCTTAACTCTAGCGGGGGGGCCTTACGGGGAGCTGTTTTTT
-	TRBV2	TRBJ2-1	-	CASSGNRGPNEQFF	TGTGCCAGCAGTGGTAACAGAGGGCCCAATGAGCAGTTCTTC
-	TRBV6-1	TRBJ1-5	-	CASSETHTREPQHF	TGTGCCAGCAGTGAGACTCATACAAGAGAGCCCCAGCATTTT
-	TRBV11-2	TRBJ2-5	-	CASSLGNEQETQYF	TGTGCCAGCAGCTTAGGTAACGAACAAGAGACCCAGTACTTC
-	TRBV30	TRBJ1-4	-	CASDEGQGGEKLFF	TGTGCCTCGGATGAAGGACAAGGGGGTGAAAAACTGTTTTTT
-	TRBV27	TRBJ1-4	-	CASSTLQGQDEKLFF	TGTGCCAGCAGTACCCTACAGGGTCAAGATGAAAAACTGTTTTTT
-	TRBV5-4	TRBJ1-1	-	CASSLVNSVNTEAFF	TGTGCCAGCAGCTTGGTAAACAGTGTGAACACTGAAGCTTTCTTT
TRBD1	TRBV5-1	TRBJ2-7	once	CASSPDGTGLYEQYF	TGCGCCAGCAGCCCGGACGGGACAGGCCTCTACGAGCAGTACTTC
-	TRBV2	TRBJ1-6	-	CASSPGYGYSYNSPLHF	TGTGCCAGCAGCCCGGGATACGGATACTCCTATAATTCACCCCTCCACTTT
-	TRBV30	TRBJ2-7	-	CAWSQGNEQYF	TGTGCCTGGAGTCAGGGAAACGAGCAGTACTTC
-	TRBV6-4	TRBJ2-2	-	CASSDNPGSGELFF	TGTGCCAGCAGTGACAACCCAGGGTCCGGGGAGCTGTTTTTT
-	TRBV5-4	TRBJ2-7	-	CASSRGQSPYEQYF	TGTGCCAGCAGCCGAGGACAGTCCCCCTACGAGCAGTACTTC
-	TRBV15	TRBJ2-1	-	CATSRDIAGSYNEQFF	TGTGCCACCAGCAGGGATATTGCGGGGTCCTACAATGAGCAGTTCTTC
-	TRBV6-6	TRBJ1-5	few	CASSSSLNQPQHF	TGTGCCAGCAGTTCGTCGTTAAATCAGCCCCAGCATTTT
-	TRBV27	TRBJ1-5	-	CASSLSRGSNQPQHF	TGTGCCAGCAGTTTATCGAGGGGGAGCAATCAGCCCCAGCATTTT